This T cell receptor (beta chain) was observed in a study of CD8+ T cells in alopecia areata. Study outcomes and limitations: In scalp samples, resident alphabeta T cells of normal skin are also sequenced. Alopecia totalis/universalis scalp especially showed more expanded CD8+ clones than normal scalp.

The sorting of PBMCs gave CD4+ and CD8+ T cells. The CDR3 loop spans 12 amino acids. V lost 8 bases and J lost 6, with 11 bases in between. Germline lookup yields CDR1 LNHDA and CDR2 SQIVND (reference sequence). This clone was recorded a few times. Its target is not known. cDNA prepared by RNA extraction and subsequent reverse transcription served as the template for sequencing. Sequencing was performed with immunoSEQ multiplex PCR; in TCRdb, only in-frame clones are kept and a portion is missing. The profile shows approximately 30,000 clones, approximately 56% of them singletons. The TCR comes from a human donor with alopecia areata. The sequenced sample was NKG2D-high CD8+ T cells sorted from blood. The chain recombines TRBV19 with TRBJ1-5, with D hard to call. The CDR3 sequence is CASGSGGQPQHF. The CDR3 DNA is TGTGCCAGTGGGTCGGGCGGTCAGCCCCAGCATTTT. The full variable domain, rest sourced from reference TRBV19 and TRBJ1-5, is DGGITQSPKYLFRKEGQNVTLSCEQNLNHDAMYWYRQDPGQGLRLIYYSQIVNDFQKGDIAEGYSVSREKKESFPLTVTSAQKNPTAFYLCASGSGGQPQHFGDGTRLSIL.